This T cell receptor (beta chain) was recovered during a study of blood T cell repertoires in COVID-19. Original processing methods: Amplification of reference gene primers was used by the study to estimate nucleated cell counts. Profiling relied on immunoSEQ multiplex PCR, and the TCRdb table lists in-frame clones only, not all of them. The V and J calls and clone size come from that table; D and trimming were worked out from the DNA. The sample holds 70,000 to 95,000 clones, 85% to 95% seen once. The CDR3 spans 16 residues. Trimming shortened V by 3 bases and J by 4 bases, and 16 bases separated the two germline ends. Germline loops: CDR1 LGHNA, CDR2 YSLEER.

The V call is TRBV4-3, the J call TRBJ2-1, with a tentative D call TRBD2 (6 bases). This sequence originates from a woman aged 60-75 years with active COVID-19. The sample taken for sequencing was peripheral blood. The DNA for the CDR3 is TGCGCCAGCAGCCAGCGGGGAACAGGATCTTACAATGAGCAGTTCTTC. Translated, it gives CASSQRGTGSYNEQFF.